A single sample gave rise to the 2 T cell receptor beta chains below, sequenced in a study of CD39 and CD103 CD8 tumor-infiltrating T cells. Here immunoSEQ multiplex PCR was the method, and the copy in TCRdb shows in-frame clones only, minus some. The sample lists approximately 2,900 clones; roughly 85% were seen once. Sequencing used CD39- CD103- CD8+ T cells sorted from the tumor. Subset here: CD103-CD39- double-negative CD45RA- CD8 T cells. Receptors originate from a human donor with head and neck squamous cell carcinoma.

The V gene is TRBV6-6, the J gene TRBJ2-3; maybe TRBD2 (6 bases). The CDR3 is 15 amino acids. The germline CDR1 and CDR2 sequences are MNHNY and SVGAGI (reference sequence). The V gene lost 0 bases and the J gene lost 3 bases, with 10 bases spanning the gap. In DNA, the CDR3 is TGTGCCAGCAGTTACTCGATGGAGGGGACAGATACGCAGTATTTT. It translates to CASSYSMEGTDTQYF.

This chain joins TRBV4-1 and TRBJ1-1, with 8 bases identical to TRBD1. The germline gives CDR1 MGHRA, CDR2 YSYEKL. V dropped 4 bases and J dropped 2; count of bases not matched to a gene: 6. The CDR3 is 15 residues long. The CDR3 region has the DNA TGCGCCAGCAGCCTCAACGGACAGGGTAACACTGAAGCTTTCTTT. This sequence encodes CASSLNGQGNTEAFF.